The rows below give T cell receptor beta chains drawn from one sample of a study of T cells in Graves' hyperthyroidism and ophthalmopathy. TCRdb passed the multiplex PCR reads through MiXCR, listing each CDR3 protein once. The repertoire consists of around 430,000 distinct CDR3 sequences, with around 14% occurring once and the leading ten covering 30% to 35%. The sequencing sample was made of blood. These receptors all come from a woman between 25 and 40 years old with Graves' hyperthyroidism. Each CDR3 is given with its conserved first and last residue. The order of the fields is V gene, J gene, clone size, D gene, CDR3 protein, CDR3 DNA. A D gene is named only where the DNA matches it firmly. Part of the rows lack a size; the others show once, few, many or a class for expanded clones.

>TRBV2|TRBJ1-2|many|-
CASSRRSPRGGYTF
TGTGCCAGCAGTCGACGTTCGCCAAGAGGTGGCTACACCTTC
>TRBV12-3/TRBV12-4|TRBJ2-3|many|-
CASSFGLTDTQYF
TGTGCCAGCAGTTTTGGCCTCACAGATACGCAGTATTTT
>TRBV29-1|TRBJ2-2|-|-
CSASHGELVYGELFF
TGCAGCGCCTCCCATGGGGAACTAGTGTACGGGGAGCTGTTTTTT
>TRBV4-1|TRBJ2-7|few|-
CASSQDMEGASYEQYF
TGCGCCAGCAGCCAAGACATGGAAGGGGCCTCCTACGAGCAGTACTTC
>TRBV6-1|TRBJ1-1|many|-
CASRRESEAFF
TGTGCCAGCAGACGGGAATCCGAAGCTTTCTTT
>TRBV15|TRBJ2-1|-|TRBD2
CATSREAGGSYNEQFF
TGTGCCACCAGCAGAGAAGCGGGGGGCTCCTACAATGAGCAGTTCTTC
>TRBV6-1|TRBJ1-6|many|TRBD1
CASSGDRAKDSPLHF
TGTGCCAGCAGTGGAGACAGGGCTAAGGATTCACCCCTCCACTTT
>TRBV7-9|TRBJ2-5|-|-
CASSLARGSGETQYF
TGTGCCAGCAGCTTAGCACGTGGGAGTGGCGAGACCCAGTACTTC
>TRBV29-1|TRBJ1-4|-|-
CSVVAWILVNEKLFF
TGCAGCGTTGTCGCGTGGATCTTGGTTAATGAAAAACTGTTTTTT
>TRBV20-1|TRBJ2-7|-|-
CSASQSYEQYF
TGCAGTGCTAGTCAAAGTTACGAGCAGTACTTC
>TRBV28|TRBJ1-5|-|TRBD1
CASTQSGQGIGVKQPQHF
TGTGCCAGCACTCAGTCCGGACAGGGGATCGGCGTGAAACAGCCCCAGCATTTT
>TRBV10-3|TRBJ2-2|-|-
CAISADFTGELFF
TGTGCCATCAGTGCCGACTTTACCGGGGAGCTGTTTTTT
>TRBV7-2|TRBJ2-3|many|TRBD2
CASSLAPTSGRATDTQYF
TGTGCCAGCAGCTTAGCCCCAACTAGCGGGAGGGCGACAGATACGCAGTATTTT
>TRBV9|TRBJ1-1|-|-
CASSALNLGTEAFF
TGTGCCAGCAGCGCCCTAAACTTGGGTACTGAAGCTTTCTTT
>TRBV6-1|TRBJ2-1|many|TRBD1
CASSWTGAIDNEQFF
TGTGCCAGCAGTTGGACAGGGGCGATAGACAATGAGCAGTTCTTC
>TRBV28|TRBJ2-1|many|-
CASSSTSNEQFF
TGTGCCAGCAGTTCCACTTCCAATGAGCAGTTCTTC
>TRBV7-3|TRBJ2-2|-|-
CASSSGQVTGELFF
TGTGCCAGCAGCTCGGGACAAGTCACCGGGGAGCTGTTTTTT
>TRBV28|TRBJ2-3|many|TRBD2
CASSTPSGRVDTQYF
TGTGCCAGCAGTACCCCTAGCGGGAGGGTAGATACGCAGTATTTT
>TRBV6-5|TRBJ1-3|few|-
CASSYSMVGGLGNTIYF
TGTGCCAGCAGTTACTCGATGGTTGGGGGCCTTGGAAACACCATATATTTT
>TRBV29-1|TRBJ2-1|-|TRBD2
CSVVGLDYNEQFF
TGCAGCGTTGTGGGACTAGATTACAATGAGCAGTTCTTC
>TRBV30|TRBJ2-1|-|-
CAWSVLLKLGDEQFF
TGTGCCTGGAGTGTACTCCTAAAACTAGGAGATGAGCAGTTCTTC
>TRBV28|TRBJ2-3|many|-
CASSLARVNRDTQYF
TGTGCCAGCAGTTTGGCTAGGGTCAACAGAGATACGCAGTATTTT
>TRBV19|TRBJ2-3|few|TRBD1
CASSSTTGLSTDTQYF
TGTGCCAGTAGTTCCACGACAGGGCTAAGCACAGATACGCAGTATTTT
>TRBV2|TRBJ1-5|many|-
CASRILNQPQHF
TGTGCCAGCAGGATCCTAAATCAGCCCCAGCATTTT
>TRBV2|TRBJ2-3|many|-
CASSGYGSDTQYF
TGTGCCAGCAGTGGGTACGGGAGTGATACGCAGTATTTT
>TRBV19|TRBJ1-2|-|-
CASSAGGVRGYTF
TGTGCCAGTAGTGCCGGAGGCGTGCGTGGCTACACCTTC
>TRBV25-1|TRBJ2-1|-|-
CASSGDQGRGIYEQFF
TGTGCCAGCAGTGGGGATCAGGGGAGAGGAATATATGAGCAGTTCTTC
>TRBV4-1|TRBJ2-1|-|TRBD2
CASSQEGPPSGNEQFF
TGCGCCAGCAGCCAAGAAGGCCCCCCTAGCGGCAATGAGCAGTTCTTC
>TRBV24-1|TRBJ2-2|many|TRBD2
CATSDSGTSGTGELFF
TGTGCCACCAGTGACTCCGGGACTAGCGGCACCGGGGAGCTGTTTTTT
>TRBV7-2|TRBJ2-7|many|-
CASSFYERAGSYEQYF
TGTGCCAGCAGCTTTTATGAGCGGGCCGGGTCCTACGAGCAGTACTTC
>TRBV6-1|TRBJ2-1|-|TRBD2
CACRRSSGITYNEQFF
TGTGCCTGCCGGCGGTCTAGCGGGATTACCTACAATGAGCAGTTCTTC
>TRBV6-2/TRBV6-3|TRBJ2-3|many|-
CASSYGPTADTQYF
TGTGCCAGCAGTTATGGCCCGACGGCAGATACGCAGTATTTT
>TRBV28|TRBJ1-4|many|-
CASSSEKLFF
TGTGCCAGCTCTAGTGAAAAACTGTTTTTT
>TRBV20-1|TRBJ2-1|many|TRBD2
CSARSQTRSGRAGEQFF
TGCAGTGCTAGATCACAAACCCGGAGCGGGAGGGCCGGGGAGCAGTTCTTC
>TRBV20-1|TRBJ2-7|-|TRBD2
CSAITSGAYEQYF
TGCAGTGCTATAACTAGCGGAGCATACGAGCAGTACTTC
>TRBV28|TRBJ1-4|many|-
CASSLFAGFHEKLFF
TGTGCCAGCAGTTTATTCGCAGGCTTTCATGAAAAACTGTTTTTT
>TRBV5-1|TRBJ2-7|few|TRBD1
CASRPRTGVSYEQYF
TGCGCCAGCAGACCCCGGACAGGGGTCTCCTACGAGCAGTACTTC
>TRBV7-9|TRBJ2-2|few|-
CAPRGSGTGELFF
TGCGCCCCGAGGGGGAGTGGGACCGGGGAGCTGTTTTTT
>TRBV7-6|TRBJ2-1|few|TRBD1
CASSSPGQGENEQFF
TGTGCCAGCAGCTCGCCGGGACAGGGGGAAAATGAGCAGTTCTTC
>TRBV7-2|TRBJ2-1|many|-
CASSSRPFYNEQFF
TGTGCCAGCAGCTCTCGCCCCTTTTACAATGAGCAGTTCTTC
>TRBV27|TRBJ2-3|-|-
CASSLSTGLRGGTQYF
TGTGCCAGCAGTTTATCCACAGGCCTGAGAGGGGGTACGCAGTATTTT
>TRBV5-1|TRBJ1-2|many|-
CASAGEGEDYGYTF
TGCGCCAGCGCGGGTGAGGGGGAAGACTATGGCTACACCTTC
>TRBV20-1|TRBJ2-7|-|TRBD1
CSAPRDRGYEQYF
TGCAGTGCGCCCCGGGACAGGGGCTACGAGCAGTACTTC
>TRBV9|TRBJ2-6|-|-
CASSAGGNSGANVLTF
TGTGCCAGCAGCGCCGGAGGGAACTCTGGGGCCAACGTCCTGACTTTC
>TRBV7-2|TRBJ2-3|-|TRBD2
CASSLAGAGVADTQYF
TGTGCCAGCAGCTTGGCGGGAGCGGGAGTCGCAGATACGCAGTATTTT
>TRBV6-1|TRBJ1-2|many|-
CASSVDRLLYGYTF
TGTGCCAGCAGTGTTGACCGCTTGCTCTATGGCTACACCTTC
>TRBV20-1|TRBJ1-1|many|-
CSARLRTTEAFF
TGCAGTGCTAGACTCAGGACCACTGAAGCTTTCTTT
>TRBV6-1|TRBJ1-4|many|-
CASSQTATAGEKLFF
TGTGCCAGCAGCCAAACGGCGACAGCGGGTGAAAAACTGTTTTTT
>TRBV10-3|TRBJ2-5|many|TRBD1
CAIRPGTAQETQYF
TGTGCCATCAGACCCGGGACAGCTCAAGAGACCCAGTACTTC
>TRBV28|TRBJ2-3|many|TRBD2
CASSGTSGTDTQYF
TGTGCCAGCAGTGGGACTAGCGGAACAGATACGCAGTATTTT
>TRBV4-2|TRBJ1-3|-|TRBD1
CASSLDRVLEGNTIYF
TGTGCCAGCAGCTTGGACAGGGTGTTGGAAGGAAACACCATATATTTT
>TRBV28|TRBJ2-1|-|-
CASSLSAGSSYNEQFF
TGTGCCAGCAGTTTATCGGCGGGCAGCTCCTACAATGAGCAGTTCTTC
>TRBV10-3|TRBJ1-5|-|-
CAISESFSQPQHF
TGTGCCATCAGTGAGTCGTTCTCTCAGCCCCAGCATTTT
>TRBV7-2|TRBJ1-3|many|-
CASSLSSVSGNTIYF
TGTGCCAGCAGCTTATCGTCAGTCTCTGGAAACACCATATATTTT